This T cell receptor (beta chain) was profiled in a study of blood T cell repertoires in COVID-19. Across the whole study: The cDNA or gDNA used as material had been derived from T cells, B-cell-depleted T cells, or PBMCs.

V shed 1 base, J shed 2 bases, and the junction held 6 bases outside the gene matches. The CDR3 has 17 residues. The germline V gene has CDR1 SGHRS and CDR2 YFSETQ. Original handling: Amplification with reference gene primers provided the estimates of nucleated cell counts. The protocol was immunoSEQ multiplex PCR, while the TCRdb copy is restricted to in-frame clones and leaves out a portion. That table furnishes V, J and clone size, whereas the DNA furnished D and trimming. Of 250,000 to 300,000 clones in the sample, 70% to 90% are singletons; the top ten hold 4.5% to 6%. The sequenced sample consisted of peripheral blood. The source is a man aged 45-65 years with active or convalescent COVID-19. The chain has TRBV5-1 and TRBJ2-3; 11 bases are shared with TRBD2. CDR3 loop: CASSLRLAGGYTDTQYF. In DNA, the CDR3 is TGCGCCAGCAGCTTGCGTCTAGCGGGAGGCTACACAGATACGCAGTATTTT.